The 2 T cell receptor beta chains reported below all come from one sample, sequenced in a study of blood T cell repertoires in COVID-19 (dated by TCRdb to 2019 to 2021). To prepare the library, the immunoSEQ multiplex PCR assay was applied. TCRdb limited this immuneACCESS table to in-frame rearrangements with V and J called. A share of clones is missing; checked studies link under half to unresolved V genes, and the rest is unexplained. In this sample the table shows 450,000 to 600,000 clones, about 85% of which occur a single time. 0.7% of the sample goes to the ten largest clones. The sequenced sample was PBMCs or T cells enriched from blood (not recorded which). The receptors were gathered from a woman aged 18-30 years who had recovered from COVID-19.

The chain joins TRBV4-1 to TRBJ2-5; 9 bases agree with TRBD2. J was trimmed by 5 bases and V by 0 bases; bases with no gene match: 16. The CDR3 has 19 amino acids. Germline values: CDR1 MGHRA, CDR2 YSYEKL. The DNA for the CDR3 is TGCGCCAGCAGCCAAGATAATCGGCTAGCGGGGATCTTTAGCGAGACCCAGTACTTC. Amino acid sequence: CASSQDNRLAGIFSETQYF.

The V and J genes are TRBV27 and TRBJ2-7; 13 nucleotides align to TRBD2. The CDR3 extends over 18 amino acids. After removal of 5 bases from V and 6 bases from J, the junction contained 16 bases not matched to a gene. CDR1 and CDR2 (germline): MNHEY, SMNVEV (reference sequence). CDR3: CASSPWTSGGPREGEQYF. For the CDR3, the DNA is TGTGCCAGCAGTCCTTGGACTAGCGGGGGCCCTCGGGAGGGCGAGCAGTACTTC.